The 29 T cell receptor beta chains below were found in one sample sequenced in a study of PD-1 blockade in mismatch repair-deficient tumors. Clones were sequenced by immunoSEQ multiplex PCR, and TCRdb holds only the in-frame ones, with some missing. The top ten hold 6.3% of the sample, which has some 100,000 clones, about four fifths seen once. The sample was peripheral blood, taken approximately 8 months after starting pembrolizumab. The receptors shown here come from an adult with mismatch repair-deficient cancer.

The chain uses TRBV5-1 and TRBJ2-7; weak D call: TRBD1 (5 bases). The germline gives CDR1 SGHRS, CDR2 YFSETQ. V was pared by 0 bases and J by 5 bases, with 9 bases between. CDR3 length equals 13 residues. The CDR3 spells CASSLEGIHEQYF. For the CDR3, the DNA is TGCGCCAGCAGCTTGGAGGGGATCCACGAGCAGTACTTC.

The chain couples TRBV28 to TRBJ2-1, with a weak D call TRBD2 (7 bases). The CDR3 consists of 15 residues. CDR1 is MDHEN, CDR2 SYDVKM, per germline. V was shortened by 4 bases and J by 2 bases, with 12 bases between the two germline ends. The CDR3 DNA sequence: TGTGCCAGCAGTTCTCCGGGGGGCGCCTACAATGAGCAGTTCTTC. It translates to CASSSPGGAYNEQFF.

The V and J genes are TRBV5-1 and TRBJ1-2, with a tentative D call TRBD1 (6 bases). The length of the CDR3 is 14 residues. V gave up 4 bases and J gave up 5 bases, with 15 bases separating them. Germline assignment: CDR1 SGHRS and CDR2 YFSETQ. The CDR3 protein is CASSPDPRGYGYTF. CDR3 in DNA: TGCGCCAGCAGCCCCGACCCGAGGGGGTATGGCTACACCTTC.

The chain joins TRBV25-1 to TRBJ2-1, with a weak D call TRBD2 (5 bases). Deletions cut 3 bases from V and 8 bases from J, with 14 bases between. CDR1 MGHDK and CDR2 SYGVNS come from the germline V gene. The CDR3 loop spans 14 amino acids. The CDR3 DNA sequence: TGTGCCAGCAGTGATAATCTAGCCGGGGATGAGCAGTTCTTC. It is translated as CASSDNLAGDEQFF.

The chain has TRBV7-2 and TRBJ1-2; weak D call: TRBD1 (6 bases). Germline V gene sequence: CDR1 SGHTA, CDR2 FQGNSA. The CDR3 has 12 residues. Trimming stripped 5 bases from V and 12 bases from J, with 16 bases between. Here the CDR3 DNA reads TGTGCCAGCAGCCTGGACAGCCCAGGAAACACCTTC. Its protein product is CASSLDSPGNTF.

The chain recombines TRBV9 with TRBJ2-7; D remains ambiguous. CDR3 length equals 16 residues. Germline V gives CDR1 SGDLS, CDR2 YYNGEE. The V end lost 0 bases, the J end lost 7 bases, and 20 bases lay between the germline ends. In nucleotides, the CDR3 is TGTGCCAGCAGCGTAGACATCAGCACTGGCTTGTCTGAGCAGTACTTC. This sequence encodes CASSVDISTGLSEQYF.

This clone occurred once. The V and J genes are TRBV11-1 and TRBJ2-7, with 7 positions matching TRBD2. CDR3 length: 14 amino acids. In germline, CDR1 is SGHAT, CDR2 FQDESV (reference sequence). V lost 5 bases, J lost 0 bases, and 4 bases stayed unmatched. The CDR3 region is CASSPGTTSYEQYF. DNA of the CDR3: TGTGCCAGCAGCCCCGGGACTACCTCCTACGAGCAGTACTTC.

This sequence joins TRBV7-2 and TRBJ2-1; D is unclear. V shed 5 bases and J shed 6 bases, with 11 bases lying between them. The length of the CDR3 is 13 residues. CDR1 and CDR2 (germline): SGHTA, FQGNSA. The CDR3 nucleotides read TGTGCCAGCAGCCTGGTTCCGGCCAATGAGCAGTTCTTC. Its translation is CASSLVPANEQFF.

The J gene is TRBJ1-5, the V gene TRBV27, with D maybe TRBD1 (5 bases). CDR3 length equals 16 residues. The V gene's germline CDR1 is MNHEY and CDR2 SMNVEV (reference sequence). V lost 5 bases, J lost 7 bases, and 21 bases lay in between. The CDR3 sequence is CASSGAGVASGQPQHF. The CDR3 nucleotides read TGTGCCAGCAGTGGCGCGGGGGTGGCAAGCGGCCAGCCCCAGCATTTT.

The chain uses TRBV5-4 and TRBJ2-7; 9 nucleotides match TRBD1. In germline, CDR1 is SGHNT, CDR2 YYREEE (reference sequence). J lost 7 bases, V lost 4 bases, and 12 bases had no gene match. The CDR3 loop spans 15 amino acids. CDR3 bases: TGTGCCAGCAGCCTAACCGGGACAGGGAATGGGGAGCAGTACTTC. The encoded protein is CASSLTGTGNGEQYF.

V is TRBV27 and J is TRBJ1-5; D is undetermined. The V gene's germline CDR1 is MNHEY and CDR2 SMNVEV (reference sequence). V was clipped by 5 bases and J by 6 bases, with 17 bases between them. This CDR3 comprises 15 residues. Here the CDR3 reads CASSPATGISQPQHF. CDR3 nucleotide sequence: TGTGCCAGCAGTCCCGCCACGGGAATTTCTCAGCCCCAGCATTTT.

This clone was observed a handful of times. This chain connects TRBV2 to TRBJ2-7; 9 bases fit TRBD1. The germline V gene encodes CDR1 SNHLY and CDR2 FYNNEI. The length of the CDR3 is 16 residues. The V gene end was trimmed by 4 bases and the J gene end by 1 base; junction bases not matched to a gene: 8. The DNA for the CDR3 is TGTGCCAGCAGTGTGGGCCCGGGACAGGGATCCTACGAGCAGTACTTC. Its translation is CASSVGPGQGSYEQYF.

V gene TRBV15 combines with J gene TRBJ2-3, with 7 bases that match TRBD2. This CDR3 is 15 amino acids long. With V trimmed by 0 bases and J by 6 bases, 6 bases remained unmatched. Germline loops: CDR1 LNHNV, CDR2 YYDKDF (reference sequence). The CDR3, as DNA: TGTGCCACCAGCAGAGATCCAATCGGGAGGGATACGCAGTATTTT. Its protein product is CATSRDPIGRDTQYF.

V gene TRBV13 combines with J gene TRBJ2-3, with TRBD2 matching 8 bases. Trimming took 2 bases from V and 3 from J; bases not matched to a gene: 4. This CDR3 contains 15 residues. CDR1 is PRHDT, CDR2 FYEKMQ, per germline (reference sequence). The CDR3 spells CASSLKREITDTQYF. For the CDR3, the DNA is TGTGCCAGCAGCTTAAAGCGGGAGATAACAGATACGCAGTATTTT.

This chain links TRBV5-6 with TRBJ1-1; D not resolved. The CDR3 runs 13 residues. V was cut by 4 bases and J by 2 bases, with 9 bases left in between. CDR1 is SGHDT, CDR2 YYEEEE, per germline. The CDR3 DNA follows: TGTGCCAGCAGCCATTCCAGTAACACTGAAGCTTTCTTT. Residues: CASSHSSNTEAFF.

The genes are TRBV19 and TRBJ2-3; possibly TRBD2 for D (5 bases). The CDR3 sequence is 16 residues long. The V end was cut by 4 bases, the J end by 2 bases, with 16 bases between. The germline V gene encodes CDR1 LNHDA and CDR2 SQIVND (reference sequence). The CDR3 region has the DNA TGTGCCAGTAGTAGGACTCCAATTTGGGACACAGATACGCAGTATTTT. It translates to CASSRTPIWDTDTQYF.

This clone was counted a single time. This sequence joins TRBV11-3 and TRBJ2-3; 9 bases are shared with TRBD2. Germline-derived CDR1 and CDR2 are SGHNT and YENEEA. CDR3 length: 16 amino acids. V lost 5 bases and J lost 4; bases outside the gene matches: 10. As DNA, the CDR3 is TGTGCCAGCAGCCCCATGGGCGGGAGGGCCTCAGATACGCAGTATTTT. As protein: CASSPMGGRASDTQYF.

V gene TRBV11-3 combines with J gene TRBJ2-3, with 9 bases lining up with TRBD1. Germline assignment: CDR1 SGHNT and CDR2 YENEEA. Trimming cost V 8 bases and J 0 bases; bases outside gene matches: 6. This CDR3 spans 15 amino acids. The CDR3 loop reads CASRGQGSSTDTQYF. CDR3 DNA: TGTGCCAGCCGGGGACAGGGATCTAGCACAGATACGCAGTATTTT.

V gene TRBV5-8 combines with J gene TRBJ2-7; TRBD1 matches at 9 bases. The J call is in doubt because the DNA end fits TRBJ2-1 better. From germline, CDR1 is SGHTS and CDR2 YDEGEE. The length of the CDR3 is 15 residues. DNA for the CDR3: TGTGCCAGCAGCTACCCGGGACAGGGAATTTATGAGCAGTTCTTC. Its translation: CASSYPGQGIYEQFF.

This clone was counted only a few times. The gene calls are TRBV2 and TRBJ1-5, with a tentative D call TRBD1 (6 bases). With 5 bases removed from V and 6 bases from J, the gap between germline ends came to 14 bases. Germline CDR1 SNHLY, CDR2 FYNNEI. CDR3 size: 14 residues. CDR3 sequence: CASSNAGVFQPQHF. Here the CDR3 DNA reads TGTGCCAGCAGTAACGCAGGGGTGTTTCAGCCCCAGCATTTT.

The chain links TRBV5-5 to TRBJ1-5; D gene unclear. V shed 1 base and J shed 1 base, with 9 bases lying between them. The V gene's germline CDR1 is SGHKS and CDR2 YYEKEE (reference sequence). There are 15 residues in the CDR3. In DNA, the CDR3 is TGTGCCAGCAGCTTGACGTTGACAAGCAATCAGCCCCAGCATTTT. Residues: CASSLTLTSNQPQHF.

V usage is TRBV21-1 and J usage is TRBJ2-2; the table's D call TRBD1 went unverified against the DNA. TRBV21-1 is noted as a pseudogene. The CDR3 covers 16 residues. For the CDR3, the DNA is TGTGCCAGCAGCAAAGCAAGGGGGTTGGACACCGGGGAGCTGTTTTTT. Its protein product is CASSKARGLDTGELFF.

The chain employs TRBV5-4 and TRBJ2-1, with TRBD2 matching over 10 bases. Germline CDR1 and CDR2: SGHNT and YYREEE (reference sequence). The CDR3 length is 16 residues. V dropped 4 bases and J dropped 7; count of bases not matched to a gene: 11. CDR3 nucleotides: TGTGCCAGCAGCCAAGAAGCTAGCGGGAGTTTTAATGAGCAGTTCTTC. This translates into CASSQEASGSFNEQFF.

This chain uses TRBV2 with TRBJ1-1, with a weak D call TRBD1 (6 bases). The germline V gene has CDR1 SNHLY and CDR2 FYNNEI. There are 14 residues in the CDR3. Trimming shortened V by 7 bases and J by 6 bases, and 18 bases separated the two germline ends. The CDR3 protein is CASIPNTGSAEAFF. The DNA for the CDR3 is TGTGCCAGCATCCCTAACACAGGGTCTGCTGAAGCTTTCTTT.

The V gene is TRBV18, the J gene TRBJ1-1; possible D gene TRBD1, 6 bases. Trimming took 3 bases from V and 8 from J, leaving 10 bases between them. Looked up from germline, CDR1 is KGHSH and CDR2 is LQKENI. The CDR3 is made up of 12 amino acids. The CDR3 region has the DNA TGTGCCAGCTCACCCCGGACAGAAGAAGCTTTCTTT. Encoded protein: CASSPRTEEAFF. The variable domain in full, with the rest retrieved from reference TRBV18 and TRBJ1-1, is NAGVMQNPRHLVRRRGQEARLRCSPMKGHSHVYWYRQLPEEGLKFMVYLQKENIIDESGMPKERFSAEFPKEGPSILRIQQVVRGDSAAYFCASSPRTEEAFFGQGTRLTVV.

The chain carries TRBV6-6 and TRBJ1-2, with a possible D match to TRBD1 (5 bases). CDR1 is MNHNY and CDR2 is SVGAGI in the germline V gene (reference sequence). This CDR3 comprises 12 residues. V was clipped by 6 bases and J by 8 bases, with 13 bases between them. CDR3 protein: CASRESGGGYTF. Here the CDR3 DNA reads TGTGCCAGCAGGGAAAGCGGGGGAGGCTACACCTTC.

A single count supports this clone. The J gene is TRBJ2-7, the V gene TRBV6-6, with 7 bases identical to TRBD1. The J segment lost 6 bases and the V segment lost 5 bases, leaving 10 bases of the junction unmatched. The germline V gene encodes CDR1 MNHNY and CDR2 SVGAGI (reference sequence). This CDR3 comprises 14 residues. CDR3 in amino acids: CASSPRQGRGEQYF. The CDR3 DNA reads TGTGCCAGCAGTCCCAGACAGGGTAGGGGCGAGCAGTACTTC.

The rearrangement uses TRBV6-5 and TRBJ1-3; D not certain. The CDR3 consists of 14 residues. Between the trimmed V and J ends, which lost 7 bases and 0 bases, there was a span of 10 bases. CDR1 is MNHEY, CDR2 SVGAGI, per germline. CDR3 sequence reads: CASTHPRSGNTIYF. The DNA for the CDR3 is TGTGCCAGCACCCACCCCCGCTCTGGAAACACCATATATTTT.

The chain uses TRBV28 and TRBJ1-1; no firm D call. In germline, CDR1 is MDHEN, CDR2 SYDVKM. This CDR3 is 15 amino acids long. Trimming took 1 base from V and 0 from J, leaving 9 bases between them. The CDR3 protein is CASSLSIDLNTEAFF. The CDR3 DNA is TGTGCCAGCAGTTTATCCATTGACCTGAACACTGAAGCTTTCTTT.